What follows are 26 T cell receptor beta chains derived from one specimen sequenced in a study of T-cell reconstitution after alpha-beta-depleted transplantation in children. TCRbeta library construction was performed incorporating unique molecular identifiers. In TCRdb, the PCR reads were re-called with MiXCR into one record per CDR3 protein. The repertoire holds about 640,000 distinct CDR3 sequences, about an eighth seen once, with around 2.2% in the top ten. The specimen comprised PBMCs, mostly from graft donor cells, sampled 360 days after TCRalphabeta/CD19-depleted stem cell transplant. Every receptor here comes from a male patient between 5 and 17 years old who had a stem cell transplant for acute myeloid leukemia, so the T cells may come from the graft donor.

This clonotype was counted between two and nine times. The J gene is TRBJ2-3, the V gene TRBV10-3; 11 bases line up with TRBD2. This CDR3 has 13 residues. The trim removed 11 bases at V and 6 bases at J, leaving 7 bases unmatched. CDR1 ENHRY and CDR2 SYGVKD come from the germline V gene. The CDR3 nucleotides read TGTGCCGTACTAGCGGGAGAGGGGGATACGCAGTATTTT. Its translation is CAVLAGEGDTQYF.

This clonotype came up many times. The chain employs TRBV29-1 and TRBJ2-3; D is ambiguous. Germline V CDR1 and CDR2: SQVTM, ANQGSEA. The CDR3 spans 14 residues. V was shortened by 0 bases and J by 6 bases, with 13 bases between the two germline ends. The CDR3 coding sequence is TGCAGCGTTGAAGATCTCGACGGTTATGATACGCAGTATTTT. Amino acid sequence: CSVEDLDGYDTQYF.

This clonotype was recorded many times. The chain employs TRBV5-1 and TRBJ2-7; possibly TRBD2 for D (5 bases). This CDR3 is built from 14 residues. Trimming pared 3 bases from V and 1 base from J, leaving 11 bases between. Looked up from germline, CDR1 is SGHRS and CDR2 is YFSETQ. The CDR3 loop is CASSSEAVSYEQYF. CDR3 nucleotides: TGCGCCAGCAGCTCCGAAGCGGTTTCCTACGAGCAGTACTTC.

The rearrangement joins TRBV20-1 to TRBJ2-7; perhaps TRBD2 as D (5 bases). This CDR3 has 15 amino acids. Germline-derived CDR1 and CDR2 are DFQATT and SNEGSKA (reference sequence). Trimming took 6 bases from V and 4 from J, leaving 22 bases between them. In nucleotides, the CDR3 is TGCAGTGCCGTCGGGCGGGCGGGCGCGGGTTACGAGCAGTACTTC. Translated, it gives CSAVGRAGAGYEQYF.

This clonotype was seen repeatedly, ten times or more. The CDR3 region is CSVRGGTRYQETQYF. The CDR3 DNA is TGCAGCGTGCGGGGAGGGACCAGGTACCAAGAGACCCAGTACTTC. The chain employs TRBV29-1 and TRBJ2-5, with 7 bases matching TRBD2. CDR1 and CDR2 from the germline V gene are SQVTM and ANQGSEA. CDR3 length: 15 residues. The trim removed 6 bases at V and 0 bases at J, leaving 10 bases unmatched.

The sample holds many counts of this clonotype. V and J are TRBV29-1 and TRBJ2-7, with 10 bases matching TRBD2. Germline V gene data show CDR1 as SQVTM and CDR2 as ANQGSEA. Trimming removed 1 base from V and 5 bases from J; junction bases left unmatched: 2. The CDR3 is made up of 13 amino acids. The CDR3 DNA reads as TGCAGCGTTGAAGCTAGCGGGAGACACGAGCAGTACTTC. This translates into CSVEASGRHEQYF.

J is TRBJ2-7 and V is TRBV27, with 7 bases matching TRBD2. V lost 1 base, J lost 2 bases, and 8 bases stayed unmatched. CDR1 is MNHEY, CDR2 SMNVEV, per germline (reference sequence). The CDR3 runs 16 residues. The CDR3 DNA reads TGTGCCAGCAGTTTATTGGCGGGAGTACTCCCCTACGAGCAGTACTTC. Translated: CASSLLAGVLPYEQYF.

V is TRBV7-9 and J is TRBJ1-4, with D unresolved. The ends were cut back, 3 bases at V and 3 bases at J, with 11 bases in the middle. Germline assignment: CDR1 SEHNR and CDR2 FQNEAQ (reference sequence). The CDR3 runs to 15 residues. CDR3: CASSFRVTANEKLFF. For the CDR3, the DNA is TGTGCCAGCAGCTTTAGGGTGACCGCTAATGAAAAACTGTTTTTT. The full variable domain, with the rest looked up from reference TRBV7-9 and TRBJ1-4, is DTGVSQNPRHKITKRGQNVTFRCDPISEHNRLYWYRQTLGQGPEFLTYFQNEAQLEKSRLLSDRFSAERPKGSFSTLEIQRTEQGDSAMYLCASSFRVTANEKLFFGSGTQLSVL.

The chain links TRBV27 to TRBJ2-3; possibly TRBD2 for D (6 bases). Germline CDR1 MNHEY, CDR2 SMNVEV (reference sequence). V was cut by 5 bases and J by 12 bases, with 15 bases left in between. The CDR3 runs 12 residues. CDR3 residues: CASSPVGRTQYF. Written as DNA, the CDR3 is TGTGCCAGCAGTCCAGTCGGGAGAACCCAGTATTTT.

The V gene is TRBV10-1, the J gene TRBJ2-1; 8 positions match TRBD1. CDR1 is WNHNN, CDR2 SYGVQD, per germline (reference sequence). The CDR3 has 13 residues. V was clipped by 10 bases and J by 4 bases; unmatched bases: 6. The DNA of the CDR3 is TGCGCCACCAGGGACAGGAGTTACAATGAGCAGTTCTTC. Translation gives CATRDRSYNEQFF.

V is TRBV4-3 and J is TRBJ2-2, with 10 bases that match TRBD2. The CDR3 is made up of 14 amino acids. Germline V gene lookup returns CDR1 LGHNA and CDR2 YSLEER. J lost 6 bases, V lost 7 bases, and 5 bases had no gene match. The CDR3 coding sequence is TGCGCCAGCAAAGCGGGAGGGGGCGCCGGGGAGCTGTTTTTT. Protein sequence: CASKAGGGAGELFF.

This clonotype was detected many times. CDR3 sequence: CASSVAGVTGELFF. CDR3 bases: TGTGCCAGCAGCGTAGCGGGAGTAACCGGGGAGCTGTTTTTT. The gene calls are TRBV9 and TRBJ2-2; weak D call: TRBD2 (6 bases). Germline V lookup: CDR1 SGDLS, CDR2 YYNGEE. Between the trimmed V and J ends, which lost 0 bases and 5 bases, there was a span of 8 bases. The CDR3 runs to 14 residues.

The chain joins TRBV20-1 to TRBJ2-5; D is possibly TRBD2 (5 bases). The V gene's germline CDR1 is DFQATT and CDR2 SNEGSKA (reference sequence). The CDR3 sequence is 13 residues long. The ends were cut back, 7 bases at V and 2 bases at J, with 14 bases in the middle. CDR3 residues: CSVPGGLQETQYF. The CDR3 region has the DNA TGCAGTGTCCCCGGCGGGCTGCAAGAGACCCAGTACTTC.

The chain couples TRBV5-1 to TRBJ1-6; D remains unclear. Germline lookup yields CDR1 SGHRS and CDR2 YFSETQ. This CDR3 is built from 17 residues. Trimming stripped 2 bases from V and 7 bases from J, with 19 bases between. CDR3 nucleotide sequence: TGCGCCAGCAGCTTATGGAGGGCCGTCCAAAAGAATTCACCCCTCCACTTT. This translates into CASSLWRAVQKNSPLHF.

The CDR3 DNA is TGCAGTGCCCGGGCCACTAGCGGGAGGGCCGGAGAGCAGTACTTC. It is translated as CSARATSGRAGEQYF. This chain links TRBV20-1 with TRBJ2-7; 13 bases fit TRBD2. The CDR3 sequence is 15 residues long. Germline V gene sequence: CDR1 DFQATT, CDR2 SNEGSKA (reference sequence). V trimming: 6 bases; J trimming: 7 bases; junction bases outside the gene matches: 12.

This clonotype was seen more than once but under ten times. The chain is built from TRBV29-1 and TRBJ2-1, with D possibly matching TRBD1 (6 bases). V gave up 7 bases and J gave up 5 bases, with 9 bases separating them. The CDR3 loop spans 11 amino acids. Per the germline V gene, CDR1 is SQVTM and CDR2 is ANQGSEA. CDR3 nucleotides: TGCAGCGCGACAGGACACAATGAGCAGTTCTTC. Its translation is CSATGHNEQFF.

Turning to this clonotype: A junction end diverges from the germline sequence, so it may reflect a read error. The rearrangement links TRBV11-1 to TRBJ2-7, with 11 bases that match TRBD2. Germline V CDR1 and CDR2: SGHAT, FQDESV (reference sequence). The length of the CDR3 is 16 residues. The chain's CDR3 is CASSIGKLAGDREHYF. CDR3 DNA sequence: TGTGCCAGCAGCATTGGAAAACTAGCGGGAGACCGCGAGCATTACTTC.

This chain joins TRBV29-1 and TRBJ2-7; a possible D gene is TRBD2 (5 bases). The germline gives CDR1 SQVTM, CDR2 ANQGSEA. Deletions cut 5 bases from V and 7 bases from J, with 15 bases between. CDR3 length equals 12 residues. Here the CDR3 reads CSVRGGRGEQYF. DNA for the CDR3: TGCAGCGTTCGGGGTGGGCGAGGGGAGCAGTACTTC.

This clonotype showed up many times. The gene calls are TRBV28 and TRBJ2-2; perhaps TRBD2 as D (5 bases). From germline, CDR1 is MDHEN and CDR2 SYDVKM. The CDR3 is 18 residues long. V was trimmed by 3 bases and J by 0 bases, leaving 17 bases between them. The CDR3 bases are TGTGCCAGCAGTTTGACGGTTGTAGGAGGCCCGAACACCGGGGAGCTGTTTTTT. Its translation is CASSLTVVGGPNTGELFF.

This clonotype was detected ten times or more. The genes are TRBV7-9 and TRBJ2-1; 7 bases line up with TRBD1. V trimming: 5 bases; J trimming: 7 bases; junction bases outside the gene matches: 8. Germline V gives CDR1 SEHNR, CDR2 FQNEAQ (reference sequence). This CDR3 contains 14 residues. The CDR3 spells CASSLRDRFNEQFF. In DNA, the CDR3 is TGTGCCAGCAGCCTCCGGGACAGATTTAATGAGCAGTTCTTC.

This sequence joins TRBV25-1 and TRBJ2-1, with D possibly TRBD2 on 6 matching bases. Germline V CDR1 and CDR2: MGHDK, SYGVNS. CDR3 length equals 13 residues. Trimming left V 6 bases short and J 9 bases short, with 15 bases between. The CDR3 protein is CASRPKGSGEQFF. Here the CDR3 DNA reads TGTGCCAGCAGACCAAAGGGTAGCGGTGAGCAGTTCTTC.

This clonotype was recorded many times. For the CDR3, the DNA is TGCAGTGCTAGGACTAGCGGCTTTGCCTACGAGCAGTACTTC. Protein product: CSARTSGFAYEQYF. V and J are TRBV20-1 and TRBJ2-7, with 9 bases identical to TRBD2. V lost 3 bases to trimming and J lost 2 bases; unmatched junction nucleotides: 5. The CDR3 sequence is 14 residues long. CDR1 DFQATT and CDR2 SNEGSKA come from the germline V gene (reference sequence).

This clonotype was counted many times. The V gene is TRBV29-1, the J gene TRBJ2-2; 10 nucleotides match TRBD2. Germline values: CDR1 SQVTM, CDR2 ANQGSEA. This CDR3 region has 15 residues. Losses at the gene ends were 4 bases for V and 3 bases for J; bases not matched to a gene: 5. The CDR3 nucleotides read TGCAGCGTTGTGAAGCGGGAGGGGTACACCGGGGAGCTGTTTTTT. As protein: CSVVKREGYTGELFF.

This clonotype has a handful of counts. The rearrangement uses TRBV2 and TRBJ2-3; D call uncertain. The CDR3 runs 11 residues. CDR1 is SNHLY, CDR2 FYNNEI, per germline. V was pared by 10 bases and J by 3 bases, with 8 bases between. CDR3 sequence (DNA): TGTGCCAACGCATGGACAGATACGCAGTATTTT. Translation: CANAWTDTQYF. Using reference TRBV2 and TRBJ2-3 for the parts outside the CDR3, the full variable domain is EPEVTQTPSHQVTQMGQEVILRCVPISNHLYFYWYRQILGQKVEFLVSFYNNEISEKSEIFDDQFSVERPDGSNFTLKIRSTKLEDSAMYFCANAWTDTQYFGPGTRLTVL.

This clonotype was seen more than once but under ten times. The gene calls are TRBV28 and TRBJ2-1; TRBD2 is a possible D gene (6 bases). Germline loops: CDR1 MDHEN, CDR2 SYDVKM. The CDR3 runs to 16 residues. Trimming cost V 1 base and J 4 bases, with 14 bases left between them. CDR3 in DNA: TGTGCCAGCAGTTTATTTTTGGAGCGGGCTTACAATGAGCAGTTCTTC. It yields the protein CASSLFLERAYNEQFF.

The genes are TRBV18 and TRBJ1-1; TRBD1 might be the D (5 bases). Trimming took off 9 bases at V and 4 bases at J, with 15 bases between the two ends. The CDR3 is 13 residues long. Germline V gene lookup returns CDR1 KGHSH and CDR2 LQKENI. The CDR3 nucleotides are TGTGCCAGTCAGAGGGCCGGGGGCACTGAAGCTTTCTTT. It yields the protein CASQRAGGTEAFF.